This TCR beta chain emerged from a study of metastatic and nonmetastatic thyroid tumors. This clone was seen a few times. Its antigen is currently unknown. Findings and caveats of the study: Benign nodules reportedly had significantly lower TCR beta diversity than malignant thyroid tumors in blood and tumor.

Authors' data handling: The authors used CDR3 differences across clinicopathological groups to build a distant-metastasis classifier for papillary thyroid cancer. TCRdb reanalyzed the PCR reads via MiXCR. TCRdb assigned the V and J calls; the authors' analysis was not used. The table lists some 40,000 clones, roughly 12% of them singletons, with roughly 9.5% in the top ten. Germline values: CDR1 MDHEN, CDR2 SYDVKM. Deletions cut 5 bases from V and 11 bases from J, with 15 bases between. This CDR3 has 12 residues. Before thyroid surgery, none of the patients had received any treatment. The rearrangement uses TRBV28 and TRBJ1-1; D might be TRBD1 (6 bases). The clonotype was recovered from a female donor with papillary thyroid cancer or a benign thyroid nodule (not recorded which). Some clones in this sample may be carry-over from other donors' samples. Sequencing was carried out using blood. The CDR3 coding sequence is TGTGCCAGCAGTACTACAGGGCTGGAGGCTTTCTTT. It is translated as CASSTTGLEAFF.